The TCR beta chain described here comes from a study of blood T cell repertoires in COVID-19. Clones were sequenced by immunoSEQ multiplex PCR, and TCRdb holds only the in-frame ones, with some missing. Counted here are some 85,000 clones, around three quarters occurring once; the ten biggest clones make up about half. The V gene lost 5 bases and the J gene lost 0 bases, with 8 bases spanning the gap. Looked up from germline, CDR1 is LNHDA and CDR2 is SQIVND (reference sequence). This CDR3 region has 14 residues. The sequenced sample consisted of peripheral blood. This chain links TRBV19 with TRBJ1-5; D remains unclear. This TCR came from a human donor in a cohort sampled during active COVID-19. The DNA of the CDR3 is TGTGCCAGTAGTCTAAGGAGTAGCAATCAGCCCCAGCATTTT. This translates into CASSLRSSNQPQHF.